Following are 13 T cell receptor beta chains from one sample sequenced in a study of OX40 agonist ivuxolimab in advanced cancers. Here immunoSEQ multiplex PCR was the method, and the copy in TCRdb shows in-frame clones only, minus some. Seen here are tens of thousands of clones, roughly 91% observed once, and the top ten hold 0.32%. The specimen was CD4+ or CD8+ T cells sorted from blood, collected in a trial of the OX40 agonist ivuxolimab. These receptors were taken from an adult with an advanced solid tumor such as melanoma, head and neck, liver or kidney cancer.

The sample holds one count of this clone. The chain combines TRBV19 with TRBJ1-5; no definite D call. Germline V gives CDR1 LNHDA, CDR2 SQIVND (reference sequence). CDR3 length: 17 amino acids. Deletions cut 0 bases from V and 5 bases from J, with 17 bases between. The chain's CDR3 is CASSIDLPGGRDQPQHF. In DNA form, the CDR3 reads TGTGCCAGTAGTATAGATCTTCCAGGAGGAAGGGATCAGCCCCAGCATTTT.

The chain carries TRBV6-4 and TRBJ2-3; TRBD1 might be the D (5 bases). The CDR3 loop spans 14 amino acids. Germline-derived CDR1 and CDR2 are MRHNA and SNTAGT. V was trimmed by 8 bases and J by 2 bases, leaving 14 bases between them. The CDR3 is CASSEWGLTDTQYF. For the CDR3, the DNA is TGTGCCAGCTCGGAATGGGGCCTCACAGATACGCAGTATTTT.

In nucleotides, the CDR3 is TGCGCCAGCGGCACGACAACGCCAGGAGCAGATACGCAGTATTTT. Protein: CASGTTTPGADTQYF. The chain combines TRBV4-1 with TRBJ2-3; D not resolved. The length of the CDR3 is 15 residues. The V and J ends lost 8 bases and 4 bases respectively, with 19 bases between them. Per germline, CDR1 MGHRA and CDR2 YSYEKL.

V gene TRBV5-1 combines with J gene TRBJ1-1; the D is unclear. Per the germline V gene, CDR1 is SGHRS and CDR2 is YFSETQ. This CDR3 spans 13 amino acids. V lost 3 bases and J 0 bases, leaving 6 bases between the germline ends. The DNA for the CDR3 is TGCGCCAGCAGCTGGGAAATGAACACTGAAGCTTTCTTT. It specifies CASSWEMNTEAFF.

This chain joins TRBV21-1 and TRBJ2-7; the D call in the table, TRBD2, was not verified against the DNA. TRBV21-1 is recorded as a pseudogene. This CDR3 region has 20 residues. The DNA of the CDR3 is TGTGCCAGCAGCAAAGTTTCTTTCGGCCGAAGGGAAGCGGACCATTACGAGCAGTACTTC. It translates to CASSKVSFGRREADHYEQYF.

The chain carries TRBV28 and TRBJ1-3; D may be TRBD1 (6 bases). V was clipped by 5 bases and J by 0 bases, with 17 bases between them. CDR1 MDHEN and CDR2 SYDVKM come from the germline V gene. CDR3 length equals 17 residues. CDR3: CASSLSGASTSGNTIYF. CDR3 DNA: TGTGCCAGCAGTCTATCGGGGGCTTCGACCTCTGGAAACACCATATATTTT.

CDR3 loop: CASSTQTGPYGYTF. CDR3 coding DNA: TGTGCCAGTAGTACCCAGACAGGGCCCTATGGCTACACCTTC. The V gene is TRBV19, the J gene TRBJ1-2, with TRBD1 identical over 7 bases. Germline loops: CDR1 LNHDA, CDR2 SQIVND (reference sequence). CDR3 length equals 14 residues. The J segment lost 4 bases and the V segment lost 4 bases, leaving 6 bases of the junction unmatched.

Here the CDR3 reads CASSPSGAGDYEQYF. The CDR3 DNA reads as TGTGCCAGCTCTCCAAGCGGGGCAGGGGACTACGAGCAGTACTTC. V gene TRBV18 combines with J gene TRBJ2-7; TRBD2 is a possible D gene (7 bases). The CDR3 loop spans 15 amino acids. Germline V gene data show CDR1 as KGHSH and CDR2 as LQKENI. V shed 6 bases and J shed 3 bases, with 18 bases lying between them.

This rearrangement joins TRBV5-1 to TRBJ2-7; TRBD2 might be the D (6 bases). CDR1 is SGHRS, CDR2 YFSETQ, per germline. The CDR3 contains 14 residues. Trimming shortened V by 5 bases and J by 0 bases, and 12 bases separated the two germline ends. The CDR3 region has the DNA TGCGCCAGCAGTAGCATAGCGGCCTCCTACGAGCAGTACTTC. Translating gives CASSSIAASYEQYF.

The rearrangement joins TRBV7-2 to TRBJ1-5, with D maybe TRBD1 (6 bases). The CDR3 totals 15 residues. V lost 0 bases to trimming and J lost 5 bases, with 11 bases between them. The germline V gene encodes CDR1 SGHTA and CDR2 FQGNSA. The CDR3 region is CASSLAWGADQPQHF. DNA of the CDR3: TGTGCCAGCAGCTTAGCGTGGGGGGCAGATCAGCCCCAGCATTTT.

The rearrangement joins TRBV5-1 to TRBJ2-7, with D possibly matching TRBD2 (5 bases). The CDR3 is 14 amino acids. The ends were cut back, 3 bases at V and 4 bases at J, with 14 bases in the middle. CDR1 SGHRS and CDR2 YFSETQ come from the germline V gene. CDR3 residues: CASSSSGDWYEQYF. For the CDR3, the DNA is TGCGCCAGCAGCTCCTCCGGGGATTGGTACGAGCAGTACTTC.

The genes are TRBV9 and TRBJ2-3; D remains unclear. The V gene's germline CDR1 is SGDLS and CDR2 YYNGEE. The CDR3 is 15 amino acids. Trimming stripped 4 bases from V and 6 bases from J, with 18 bases between. DNA for the CDR3: TGTGCCAGCAGCCTCAGTGCTCTGGCAACGGATACGCAGTATTTT. Translated, it gives CASSLSALATDTQYF.

This clone was counted between two and nine times. This rearrangement joins TRBV10-3 to TRBJ1-1; 10 nucleotides agree with TRBD1. V shed 11 bases, J shed 6 bases, and the junction held 9 bases outside the gene matches. This CDR3 is built from 13 residues. Germline CDR1 is ENHRY and CDR2 is SYGVKD. The CDR3 nucleotides are TGTGCCGCCGCACGGACAGGGGGAGCTGAAGCTTTCTTT. Its translation is CAAARTGGAEAFF.